Reported below is one T cell receptor beta chain. Its antigen is not identified. 13 Jbeta primers and 60 Vbeta primers were used for the PCR. Clones were sequenced by immunoSEQ multiplex PCR, and TCRdb holds only the in-frame ones, with some missing. The sample records over 85,000 clones, around 70% being singletons. The sample is drawn from a study of cytomegalovirus exposure and HLA in healthy donors. Study results and limitations: The study labeled around 160 TCR beta chains cytomegalovirus-associated. One cluster of highly shared sequence variants probably arose as a sequencing artifact. Analyses of presence/absence relied on an assumption of roughly uniform sequencing depth across donors.

Trimming cost V 1 base and J 5 bases, with 14 bases left between them. CDR3 length equals 15 residues. The V gene's germline CDR1 is SNHLY and CDR2 FYNNEI. Input material: PBMCs. The clonotype was recovered from a female donor in good health and CMV-seronegative. The chain employs TRBV2 and TRBJ1-2; D may be TRBD1 (6 bases). CDR3 nucleotide sequence: TGTGCCAGCAGTGAAGTGCTGGGGGCGGGTTATGGCTACACCTTC. This encodes CASSEVLGAGYGYTF.